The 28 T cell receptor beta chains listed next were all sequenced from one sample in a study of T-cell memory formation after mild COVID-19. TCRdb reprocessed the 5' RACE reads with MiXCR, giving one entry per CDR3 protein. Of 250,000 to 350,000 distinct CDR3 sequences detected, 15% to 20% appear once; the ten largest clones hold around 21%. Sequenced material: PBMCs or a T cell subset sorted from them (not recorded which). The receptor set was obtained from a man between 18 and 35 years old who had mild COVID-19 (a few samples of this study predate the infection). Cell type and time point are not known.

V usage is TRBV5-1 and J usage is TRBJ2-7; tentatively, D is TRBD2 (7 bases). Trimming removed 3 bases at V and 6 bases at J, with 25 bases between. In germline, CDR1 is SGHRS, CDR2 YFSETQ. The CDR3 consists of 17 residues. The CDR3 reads CASSSGGRVSLLSEQYF. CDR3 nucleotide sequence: TGCGCCAGCAGCTCCGGGGGGCGCGTGTCACTACTATCCGAGCAGTACTTC.

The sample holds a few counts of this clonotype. CDR3 DNA sequence: TGTGCCAGCAGTTACCGTCGTTTTGGGACAGGGGGCACCGGGGAGCTGTTTTTT. Its translation: CASSYRRFGTGGTGELFF. The rearrangement joins TRBV6-5 to TRBJ2-2, with TRBD1 matching 11 bases. V trimming: 2 bases; J trimming: 4 bases; junction bases outside the gene matches: 9. This CDR3 has 18 amino acids. Per germline, CDR1 MNHEY and CDR2 SVGAGI.

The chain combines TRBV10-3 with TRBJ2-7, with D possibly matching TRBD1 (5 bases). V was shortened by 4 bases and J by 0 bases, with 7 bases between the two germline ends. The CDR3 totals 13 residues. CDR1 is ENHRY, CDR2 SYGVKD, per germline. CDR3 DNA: TGTGCCATCAGTGCGGACACCTCCTACGAGCAGTACTTC. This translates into CAISADTSYEQYF.

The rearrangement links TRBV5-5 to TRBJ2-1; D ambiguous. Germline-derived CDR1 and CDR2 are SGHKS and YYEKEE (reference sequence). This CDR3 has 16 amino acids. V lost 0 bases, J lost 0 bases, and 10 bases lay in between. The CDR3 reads CASSLDLGISYNEQFF. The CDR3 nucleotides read TGTGCCAGCAGCTTGGATTTAGGGATCTCCTACAATGAGCAGTTCTTC. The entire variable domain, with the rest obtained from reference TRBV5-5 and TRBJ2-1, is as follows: DAGVTQSPTHLIKTRGQQVTLRCSPISGHKSVSWYQQVLGQGPQFIFQYYEKEERGRGNFPDRFSARQFPNYSSELNVNALLLGDSALYLCASSLDLGISYNEQFFGPGTRLTVL.

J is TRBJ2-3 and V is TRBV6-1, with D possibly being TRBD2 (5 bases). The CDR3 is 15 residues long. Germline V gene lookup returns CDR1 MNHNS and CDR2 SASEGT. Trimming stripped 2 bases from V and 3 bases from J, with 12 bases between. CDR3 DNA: TGTGCCAGCAGTGAACGGGAAAGGGAGACAGATACGCAGTATTTT. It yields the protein CASSERERETDTQYF.

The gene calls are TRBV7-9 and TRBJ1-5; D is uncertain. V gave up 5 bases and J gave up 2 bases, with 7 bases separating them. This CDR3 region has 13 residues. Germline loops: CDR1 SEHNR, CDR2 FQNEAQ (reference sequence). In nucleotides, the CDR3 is TGTGCCAGCAGCGGACTTGGCAATCAGCCCCAGCATTTT. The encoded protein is CASSGLGNQPQHF.

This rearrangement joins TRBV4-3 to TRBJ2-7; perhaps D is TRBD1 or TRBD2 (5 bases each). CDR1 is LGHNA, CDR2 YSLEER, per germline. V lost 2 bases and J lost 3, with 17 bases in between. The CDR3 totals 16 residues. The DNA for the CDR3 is TGCGCCAGCAGCCAATTCCCCCCCGAGGGGTACTACGAGCAGTACGTC. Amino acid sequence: CASSQFPPEGYYEQYV.

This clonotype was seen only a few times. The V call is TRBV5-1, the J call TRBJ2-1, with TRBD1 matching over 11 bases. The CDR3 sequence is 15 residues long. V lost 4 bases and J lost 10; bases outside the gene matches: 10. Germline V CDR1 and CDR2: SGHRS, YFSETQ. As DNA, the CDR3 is TGCGCCAGCAGCCCCGAGGGACAGGGGGTCAGAGAGCAGTTCTTC. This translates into CASSPEGQGVREQFF.

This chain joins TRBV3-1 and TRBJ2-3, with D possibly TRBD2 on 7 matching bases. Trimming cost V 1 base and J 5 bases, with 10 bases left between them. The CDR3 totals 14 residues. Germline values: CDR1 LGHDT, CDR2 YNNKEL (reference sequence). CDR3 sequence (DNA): TGTGCCAGCAGCCAAGTAGGGGGGGGAGATACGCAGTATTTT. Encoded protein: CASSQVGGGDTQYF.

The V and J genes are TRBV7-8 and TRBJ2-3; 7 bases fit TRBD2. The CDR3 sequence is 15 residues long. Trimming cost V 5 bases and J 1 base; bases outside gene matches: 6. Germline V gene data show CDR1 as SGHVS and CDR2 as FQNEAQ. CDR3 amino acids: CASSRGRVGTDTQYF. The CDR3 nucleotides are TGTGCCAGCAGCCGTGGGAGGGTGGGCACAGATACGCAGTATTTT.

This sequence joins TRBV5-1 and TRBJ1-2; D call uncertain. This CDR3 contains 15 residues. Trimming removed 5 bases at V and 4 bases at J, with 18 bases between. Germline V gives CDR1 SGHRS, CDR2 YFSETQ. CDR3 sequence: CASSLNRAGLYGYTF. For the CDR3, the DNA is TGCGCCAGCAGTTTGAACCGGGCCGGCCTCTATGGCTACACCTTC.

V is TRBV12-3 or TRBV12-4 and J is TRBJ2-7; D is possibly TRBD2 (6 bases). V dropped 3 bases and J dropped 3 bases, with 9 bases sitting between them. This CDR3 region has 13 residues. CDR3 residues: CASSLGGGYEQYV. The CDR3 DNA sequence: TGTGCCAGCAGTTTGGGGGGAGGCTACGAGCAGTACGTC.

The CDR3 DNA sequence: TGTGCTAGTGGTTTTTGGCTGTTGAACACCGGGGAGCTGTTTTTT. Amino acid sequence: CASGFWLLNTGELFF. This chain uses TRBV12-5 with TRBJ2-2; no clear D. The germline CDR1 and CDR2 sequences are LGHNT and FRNRAP. CDR3 length equals 15 residues. Deletions cut 3 bases from V and 1 base from J, with 9 bases between.

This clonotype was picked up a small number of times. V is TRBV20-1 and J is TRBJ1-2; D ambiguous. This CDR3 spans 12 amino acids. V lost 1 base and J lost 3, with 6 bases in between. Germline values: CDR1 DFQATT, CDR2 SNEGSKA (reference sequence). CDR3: CSARGRDYGYTF. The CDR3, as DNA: TGCAGTGCTAGAGGGAGAGACTATGGCTACACCTTC.

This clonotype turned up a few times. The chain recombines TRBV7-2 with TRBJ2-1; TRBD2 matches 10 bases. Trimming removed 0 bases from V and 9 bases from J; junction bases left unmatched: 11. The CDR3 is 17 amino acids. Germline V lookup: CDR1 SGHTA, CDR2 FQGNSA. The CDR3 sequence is CASSLARLAGVPFEQFF. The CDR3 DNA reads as TGTGCCAGCAGCTTAGCGCGGCTAGCGGGGGTCCCCTTTGAGCAGTTCTTC. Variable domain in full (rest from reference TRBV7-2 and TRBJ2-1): GAGVSQSPSNKVTEKGKDVELRCDPISGHTALYWYRQSLGQGLEFLIYFQGNSAPDKSGLPSDRFSAERTGGSVSTLTIQRTQQEDSAVYLCASSLARLAGVPFEQFFGPGTRLTVL.

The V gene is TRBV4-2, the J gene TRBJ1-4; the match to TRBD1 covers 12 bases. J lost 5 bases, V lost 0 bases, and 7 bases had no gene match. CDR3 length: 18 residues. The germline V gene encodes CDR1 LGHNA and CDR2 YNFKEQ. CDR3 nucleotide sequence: TGTGCCAGCAGCCAAGATTCGGGACAGGGGGCTCTGAATGAAAAACTGTTTTTT. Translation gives CASSQDSGQGALNEKLFF.

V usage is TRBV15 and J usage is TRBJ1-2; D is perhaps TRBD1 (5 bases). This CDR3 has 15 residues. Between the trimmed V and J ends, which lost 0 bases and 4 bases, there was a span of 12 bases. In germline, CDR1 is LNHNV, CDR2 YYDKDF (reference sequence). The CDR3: CATSRELGLGYGYTF. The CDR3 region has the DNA TGTGCCACCAGCAGAGAATTGGGGCTGGGCTATGGCTACACCTTC.

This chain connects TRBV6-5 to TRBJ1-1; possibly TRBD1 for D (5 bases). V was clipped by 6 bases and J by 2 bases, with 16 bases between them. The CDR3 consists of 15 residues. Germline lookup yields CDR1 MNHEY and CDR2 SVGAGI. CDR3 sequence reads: CASSPSRGLNTEAFF. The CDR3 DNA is TGTGCCAGCAGCCCCTCCCGGGGACTCAACACTGAAGCTTTCTTT.

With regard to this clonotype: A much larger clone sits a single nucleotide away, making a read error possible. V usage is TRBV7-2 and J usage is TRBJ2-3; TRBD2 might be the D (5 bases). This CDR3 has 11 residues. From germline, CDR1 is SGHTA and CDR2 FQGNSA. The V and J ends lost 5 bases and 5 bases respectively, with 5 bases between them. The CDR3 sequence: CASSGGDTQYF. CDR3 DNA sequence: TGTGCCAGCAGCGGAGGAGATACGCAGTATTTT.

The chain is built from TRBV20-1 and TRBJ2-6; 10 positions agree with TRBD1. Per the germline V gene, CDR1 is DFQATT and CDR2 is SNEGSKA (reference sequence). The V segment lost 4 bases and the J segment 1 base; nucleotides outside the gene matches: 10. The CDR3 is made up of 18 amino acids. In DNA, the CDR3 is TGCAGTGCTACTCCCCCGACAGGGGGCAGATCTGGGGCCAACGTCCTGACTTTC. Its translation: CSATPPTGGRSGANVLTF.

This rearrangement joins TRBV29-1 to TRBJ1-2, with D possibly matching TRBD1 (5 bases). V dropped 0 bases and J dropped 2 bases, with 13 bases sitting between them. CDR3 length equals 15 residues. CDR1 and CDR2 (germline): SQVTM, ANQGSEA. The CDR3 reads CSVEENQGPNYGYTF. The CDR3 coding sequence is TGCAGCGTTGAAGAAAACCAGGGACCAAACTATGGCTACACCTTC.

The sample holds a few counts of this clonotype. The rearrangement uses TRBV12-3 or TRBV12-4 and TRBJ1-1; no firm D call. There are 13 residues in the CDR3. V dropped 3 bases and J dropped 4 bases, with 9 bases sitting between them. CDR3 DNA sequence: TGTGCCAGCAGTTTTCATTCCCCCACTGAAGCTTTCTTT. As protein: CASSFHSPTEAFF.

CDR3 in amino acids: CASSPPGGFGTDTQYF. CDR3 in DNA: TGTGCCAGCTCACCACCCGGAGGGTTTGGCACAGATACGCAGTATTTT. The genes are TRBV18 and TRBJ2-3, with D possibly matching TRBD2 (6 bases). The germline gives CDR1 KGHSH, CDR2 LQKENI. V dropped 0 bases and J dropped 1 base, with 11 bases sitting between them. CDR3 length: 16 amino acids.

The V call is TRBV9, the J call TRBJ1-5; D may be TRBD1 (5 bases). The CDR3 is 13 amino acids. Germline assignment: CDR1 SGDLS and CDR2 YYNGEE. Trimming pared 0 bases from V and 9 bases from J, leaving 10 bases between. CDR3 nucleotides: TGTGCCAGCAGCGTAGCTTCCGGGGGGCCCCAGCATTTT. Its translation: CASSVASGGPQHF.

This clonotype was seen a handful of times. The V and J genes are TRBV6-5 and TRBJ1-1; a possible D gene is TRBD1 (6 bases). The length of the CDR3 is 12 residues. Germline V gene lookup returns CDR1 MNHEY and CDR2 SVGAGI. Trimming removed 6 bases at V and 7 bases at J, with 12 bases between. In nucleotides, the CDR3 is TGTGCCAGCAGACAGGGTTGGGATGAAGCTTTCTTT. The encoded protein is CASRQGWDEAFF.

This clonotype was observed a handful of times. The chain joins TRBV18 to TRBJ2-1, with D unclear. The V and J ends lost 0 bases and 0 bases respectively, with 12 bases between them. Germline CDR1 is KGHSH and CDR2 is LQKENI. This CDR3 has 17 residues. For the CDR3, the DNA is TGTGCCAGCTCACCACCGGTCTCCCGGAGCTCCTACAATGAGCAGTTCTTC. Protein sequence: CASSPPVSRSSYNEQFF. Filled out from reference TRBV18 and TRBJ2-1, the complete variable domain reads NAGVMQNPRHLVRRRGQEARLRCSPMKGHSHVYWYRQLPEEGLKFMVYLQKENIIDESGMPKERFSAEFPKEGPSILRIQQVVRGDSAAYFCASSPPVSRSSYNEQFFGPGTRLTVL.

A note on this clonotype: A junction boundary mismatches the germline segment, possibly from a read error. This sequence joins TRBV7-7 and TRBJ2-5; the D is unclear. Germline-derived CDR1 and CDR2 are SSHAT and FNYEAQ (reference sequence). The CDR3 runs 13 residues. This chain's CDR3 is CASSFSLGETQYF. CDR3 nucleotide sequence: TGTGCTAGCAGCTTTTCTTTAGGGGAGACCCAGTACTTC.

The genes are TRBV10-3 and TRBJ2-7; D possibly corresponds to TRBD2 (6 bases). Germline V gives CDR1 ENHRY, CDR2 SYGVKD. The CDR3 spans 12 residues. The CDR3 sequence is CANSEWGGEQYV. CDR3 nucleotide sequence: TGTGCCAACAGTGAGTGGGGAGGCGAGCAGTACGTC.